Following are 3 T cell receptor beta chains from one sample sequenced in a study of CD8+ T cells in alopecia areata listed by TCRdb under 2018. Per the publication, the time point label means: roughly 24 weeks on oral tofacitinib. What the treatment or condition label conveys for this sample: oral pan-JAK inhibitor, 5-10 mg twice daily. Receptor amplification or capture employed the immunoSEQ multiplex PCR assay. RNA was extracted from all samples and reverse transcribed into cDNA, which served as template for TCR sequencing. This immuneACCESS table, as held by TCRdb, lists in-frame sequences with V and J called but not all clones. Of the missing ones, under half trace to an unresolved V gene in checked studies; the others have no known cause. In all, the sample holds 170,000 or so clones, and under 60% of those were seen once. Of the sample, over 10% is held by the ten largest clones. Here the sequenced sample was CD8+ T cells sorted from blood, taken at week 24, from a patient treated with tofacitinib. The receptors stem from a human donor with alopecia areata.

The table lists this clone with a count of one. The V call is TRBV7-9, the J call TRBJ1-5; D call uncertain. CDR1 is SEHNR and CDR2 is FQNEAQ in the germline V gene (reference sequence). The CDR3 is 14 amino acids. The V end lost 8 bases, the J end lost 0 bases, and 11 bases lay between the germline ends. The CDR3 spells CASGSPDSNQPQHF. As DNA, the CDR3 is TGTGCCAGCGGCAGCCCGGATAGCAATCAGCCCCAGCATTTT.

The gene calls are TRBV6-6 and TRBJ2-5; 9 bases align to TRBD1. The germline CDR1 and CDR2 sequences are MNHNY and SVGAGI (reference sequence). Losses at the gene ends were 5 bases for V and 5 bases for J; bases not matched to a gene: 6. This CDR3 contains 14 residues. CDR3 in DNA: TGTGCCAGCAGTAGGGACAGGGTTGAGGAGACCCAGTACTTC. Translation: CASSRDRVEETQYF.

The V and J genes are TRBV29-1 and TRBJ2-7, with a weak D call TRBD1 (5 bases). This CDR3 spans 14 amino acids. Trimming took 4 bases from V and 4 from J, leaving 17 bases between them. Germline CDR1 and CDR2: SQVTM and ANQGSEA. The CDR3 spells CSVVAGQGGYEQYF. DNA of the CDR3: TGCAGCGTTGTGGCCGGGCAGGGTGGGTACGAGCAGTACTTC.